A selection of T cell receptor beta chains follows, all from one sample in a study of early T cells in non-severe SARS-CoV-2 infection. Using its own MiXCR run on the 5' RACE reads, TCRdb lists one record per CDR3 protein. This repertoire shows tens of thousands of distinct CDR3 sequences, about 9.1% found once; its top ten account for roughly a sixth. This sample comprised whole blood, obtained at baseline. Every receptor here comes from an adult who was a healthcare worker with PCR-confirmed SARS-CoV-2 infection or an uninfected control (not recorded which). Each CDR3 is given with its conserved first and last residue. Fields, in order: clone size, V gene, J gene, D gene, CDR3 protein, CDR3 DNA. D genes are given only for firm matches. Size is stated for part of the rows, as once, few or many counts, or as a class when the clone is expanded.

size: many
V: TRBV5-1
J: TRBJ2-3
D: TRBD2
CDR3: CASRIAGGTDTQYF
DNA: TGCGCCAGCAGGATAGCGGGGGGGACAGATACGCAGTATTTT

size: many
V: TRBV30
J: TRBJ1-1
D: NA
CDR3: CAWSVPPWAFF
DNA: TGTGCCTGGAGTGTACCCCCCTGGGCTTTCTTT

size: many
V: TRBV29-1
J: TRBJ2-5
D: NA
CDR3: CSVTGGGETQYF
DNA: TGCAGCGTGACCGGGGGCGGGGAGACCCAGTACTTC

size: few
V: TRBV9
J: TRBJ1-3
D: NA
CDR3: CASSQTSDSGNTIYF
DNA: TGTGCCAGCAGCCAAACATCAGATTCTGGAAACACCATATATTTT

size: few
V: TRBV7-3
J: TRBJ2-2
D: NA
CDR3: CASSRGRNTGELFF
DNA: TGTGCCAGCAGCCGCGGACGGAACACCGGGGAGCTGTTTTTT

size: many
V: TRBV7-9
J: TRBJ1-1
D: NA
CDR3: CASSLAVGGSGTEAFF
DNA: TGTGCCAGCAGCTTAGCTGTGGGGGGTAGTGGCACTGAAGCTTTCTTT

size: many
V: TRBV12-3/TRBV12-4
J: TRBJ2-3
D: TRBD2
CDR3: CASSLAGLAADTQYF
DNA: TGTGCCAGCAGTTTAGCGGGACTAGCCGCAGATACGCAGTATTTT

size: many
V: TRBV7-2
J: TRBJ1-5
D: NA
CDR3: CASSLVGQNSNQPQHF
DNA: TGTGCCAGCAGCTTAGTTGGCCAGAATAGCAATCAGCCCCAGCATTTT

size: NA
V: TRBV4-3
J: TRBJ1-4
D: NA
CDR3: CASSLDATNEKPFF
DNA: TGCGCCAGCAGCCTTGACGCAACTAATGAAAAACCGTTTTTT

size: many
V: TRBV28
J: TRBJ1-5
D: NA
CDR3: CASSFRGIGQTQHF
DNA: TGTGCCAGCAGTTTCCGCGGAATTGGTCAAACCCAGCATTTT

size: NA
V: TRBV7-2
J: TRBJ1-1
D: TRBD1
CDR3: CASSLGGRGVTEAFF
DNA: TGTGCCAGCAGCTTAGGGGGCAGGGGGGTCACTGAAGCTTTCTTT

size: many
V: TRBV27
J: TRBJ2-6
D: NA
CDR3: CASSPRGSGANVLTF
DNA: TGTGCCAGCAGCCCCAGGGGATCTGGGGCCAACGTCCTGACTTTC

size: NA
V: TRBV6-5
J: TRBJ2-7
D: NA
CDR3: CASSYLVAAPYEQYF
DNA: TGTGCCAGCAGTTATTTGGTAGCTGCCCCCTACGAGCAGTACTTC

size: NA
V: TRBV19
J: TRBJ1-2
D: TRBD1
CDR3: CASSIGQGTGYTF
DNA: TGTGCCAGTAGTATTGGACAGGGGACTGGCTACACCTTC

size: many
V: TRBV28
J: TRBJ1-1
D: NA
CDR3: CASRQGGGTEAFF
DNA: TGTGCCAGCAGACAGGGAGGAGGCACTGAAGCTTTCTTT

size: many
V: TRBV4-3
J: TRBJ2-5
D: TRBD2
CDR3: CASSQGLGTNQETQYF
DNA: TGCGCCAGCAGCCAAGGCCTGGGGACTAACCAAGAGACCCAGTACTTC

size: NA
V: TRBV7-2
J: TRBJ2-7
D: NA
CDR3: CASSSQHRTDLGEQYF
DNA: TGTGCCAGCAGCTCTCAGCACAGGACCGACCTAGGAGAGCAGTACTTC

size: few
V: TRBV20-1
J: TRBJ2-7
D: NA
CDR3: CSARDLVDEQYF
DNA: TGCAGTGCTAGAGATCTTGTGGACGAGCAGTACTTC

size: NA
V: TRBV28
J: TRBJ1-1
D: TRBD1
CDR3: CASRGQSDMNTEAFF
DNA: TGTGCCAGCCGGGGACAGAGCGACATGAACACTGAAGCTTTCTTT

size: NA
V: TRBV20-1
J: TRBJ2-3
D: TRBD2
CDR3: CSASLAGGPYTDTQYF
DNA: TGCAGTGCTAGTCTAGCGGGAGGGCCCTACACAGATACGCAGTATTTT

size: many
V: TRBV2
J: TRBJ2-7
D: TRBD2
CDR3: CASSETSGRSGQYF
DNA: TGTGCCAGCAGTGAGACTAGCGGGCGGTCCGGGCAGTACTTC

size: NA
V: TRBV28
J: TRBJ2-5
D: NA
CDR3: CASSSTTSSRETQYF
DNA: TGTGCCAGCAGTTCGACGACAAGTTCCCGAGAGACCCAGTACTTC

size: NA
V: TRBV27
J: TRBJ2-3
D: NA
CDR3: CASSLGNRVRTDTQYF
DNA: TGTGCCAGCAGTTTAGGGAACAGGGTGCGCACAGATACGCAGTATTTT

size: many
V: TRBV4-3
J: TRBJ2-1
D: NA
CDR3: CASSQTFSSYNEQFF
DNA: TGCGCCAGCAGCCAAACCTTTAGCTCCTACAATGAGCAGTTCTTC

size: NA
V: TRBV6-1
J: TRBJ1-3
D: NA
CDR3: CASSLEVGPSYTIYF
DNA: TGTGCCAGCAGTCTAGAGGTCGGTCCTTCCTACACCATATATTTT

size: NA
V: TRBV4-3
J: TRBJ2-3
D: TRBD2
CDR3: CASSRGLAGPTDTQYF
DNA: TGCGCCAGCAGCCGGGGACTAGCGGGCCCCACAGATACGCAGTATTTT

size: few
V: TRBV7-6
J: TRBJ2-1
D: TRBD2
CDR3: CASSLTSGITVEQFF
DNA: TGTGCCAGCAGCTTGACTAGCGGGATTACGGTTGAGCAGTTCTTC

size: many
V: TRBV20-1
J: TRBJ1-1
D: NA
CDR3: CSASSGGNTEAFF
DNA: TGCAGTGCTAGTTCGGGGGGCAACACTGAAGCTTTCTTT

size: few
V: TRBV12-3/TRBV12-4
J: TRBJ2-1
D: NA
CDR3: CASSLVAPYNEQFF
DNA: TGTGCCAGCAGTTTAGTAGCCCCCTACAATGAGCAGTTCTTC

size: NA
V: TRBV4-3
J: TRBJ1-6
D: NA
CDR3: CASSQTTGGPSSPLHF
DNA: TGCGCCAGCAGCCAGACGACAGGAGGTCCCAGTTCACCCCTCCACTTT

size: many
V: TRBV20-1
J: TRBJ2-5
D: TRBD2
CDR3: CSASPGRWDQETQYF
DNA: TGCAGTGCTAGCCCCGGGAGGTGGGACCAAGAGACCCAGTACTTC

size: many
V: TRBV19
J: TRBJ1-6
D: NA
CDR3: CASTTGTASPLHF
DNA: TGTGCCAGTACCACCGGGACTGCCTCACCCCTCCACTTT

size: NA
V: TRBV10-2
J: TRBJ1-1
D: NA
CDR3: CASSDYGSNTEAFF
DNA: TGCGCCAGCAGTGATTATGGTTCGAACACTGAAGCTTTCTTT

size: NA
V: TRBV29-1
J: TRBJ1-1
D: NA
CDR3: CSVDPQGGTEAFF
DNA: TGCAGCGTTGATCCCCAGGGTGGCACTGAAGCTTTCTTT

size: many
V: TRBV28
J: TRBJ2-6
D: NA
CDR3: CASSWWRVSGANVLTF
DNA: TGTGCCAGCAGTTGGTGGAGGGTTTCTGGGGCCAACGTCCTGACTTTC

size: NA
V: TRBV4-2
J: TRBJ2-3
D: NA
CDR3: CASSQVNRGRGDTQYF
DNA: TGTGCCAGCAGCCAAGTCAACAGGGGGAGGGGAGATACGCAGTATTTT

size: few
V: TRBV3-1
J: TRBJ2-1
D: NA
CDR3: CASSQDPLLNEQFF
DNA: TGTGCCAGCAGCCAAGATCCCCTTCTCAATGAGCAGTTCTTC

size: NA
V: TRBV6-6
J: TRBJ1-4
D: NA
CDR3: CAAGVEKLFF
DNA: TGTGCCGCAGGGGTTGAAAAACTGTTTTTT

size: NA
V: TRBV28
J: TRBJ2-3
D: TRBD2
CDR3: CASTAGTSGNTDTQYF
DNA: TGTGCCAGCACCGCCGGGACTAGCGGAAACACAGATACGCAGTATTTT

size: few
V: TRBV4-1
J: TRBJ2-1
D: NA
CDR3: CASSHRGEQFF
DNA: TGCGCCAGCAGCCACAGGGGTGAGCAGTTCTTC

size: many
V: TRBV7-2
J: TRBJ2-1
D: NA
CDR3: CATLRASSYNEQFF
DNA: TGTGCCACCCTTCGCGCGAGCTCCTACAATGAGCAGTTCTTC

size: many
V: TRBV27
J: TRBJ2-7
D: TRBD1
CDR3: CASSFDRDYEQYF
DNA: TGTGCCAGCAGTTTTGACAGGGATTACGAGCAGTACTTC

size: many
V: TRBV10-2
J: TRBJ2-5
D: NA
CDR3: CASGRTAFQETQYF
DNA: TGCGCCAGCGGCAGGACAGCTTTCCAAGAGACCCAGTACTTC

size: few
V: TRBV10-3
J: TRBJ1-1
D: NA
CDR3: CAISESGQEPMNTEAFF
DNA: TGTGCCATCAGTGAGTCCGGGCAAGAACCCATGAACACTGAAGCTTTCTTT

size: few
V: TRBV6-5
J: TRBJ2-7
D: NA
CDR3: CASSPRTKLHYEQYF
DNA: TGTGCCAGCAGTCCTAGAACTAAGCTCCATTACGAGCAGTACTTC

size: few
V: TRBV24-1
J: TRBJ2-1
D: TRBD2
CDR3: CATSDVSGTTYNEQFF
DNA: TGTGCCACCAGTGATGTTAGCGGGACAACCTACAATGAGCAGTTCTTC

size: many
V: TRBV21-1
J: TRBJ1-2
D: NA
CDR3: CASSNPQTNYGYTF
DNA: TGTGCCAGCAGCAACCCTCAAACTAACTATGGCTACACCTTC

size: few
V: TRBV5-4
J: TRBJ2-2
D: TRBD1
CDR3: CASSRNGQGTGELFF
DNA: TGTGCCAGCAGCCGCAACGGACAGGGGACCGGGGAGCTGTTTTTT

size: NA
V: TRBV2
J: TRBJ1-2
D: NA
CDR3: CASRAGAGLGYTF
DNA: TGTGCCAGCAGGGCTGGGGCAGGGCTTGGCTACACCTTC

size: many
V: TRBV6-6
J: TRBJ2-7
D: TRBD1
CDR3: CASRGSGTGGSEQYF
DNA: TGTGCCAGCAGGGGGTCCGGGACAGGGGGCTCCGAGCAGTACTTC

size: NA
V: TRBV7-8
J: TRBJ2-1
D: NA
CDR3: CASSLGAFADYNEQFF
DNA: TGTGCCAGCAGCTTAGGAGCCTTTGCGGACTACAATGAGCAGTTCTTC